A single TCR beta chain is shown here with its context. Its antigen is unidentified. The record originates from a study of type 1 regulatory T cells. Overall study: T-allo10 is a Tr1-enriched, alloantigen-specific CD4 T cell product made in vitro.

TCRdb re-called the reads through MiXCR, storing one row per CDR3 protein. The sample lists some 22,000 distinct CDR3 sequences, 55% to 75% occurring once. From germline, CDR1 is SNHLY and CDR2 FYNNEI. The V gene end was trimmed by 5 bases and the J gene end by 9 bases; junction bases not matched to a gene: 7. The CDR3 is 14 amino acids. Sequencing was performed on cultured T cells, either the whole culture or a sorted T cell fraction (not recorded which). Subset indicated: Tr1-enriched cell product generated in vitro against host alloantigens. The chain combines TRBV2 with TRBJ1-5; 10 bases match TRBD1. This receptor was obtained from a human donor in good health. The CDR3 loop is CASSMDRGNGPQHF. The DNA of the CDR3 is TGTGCCAGCAGTATGGACAGGGGGAACGGGCCCCAGCATTTT.